This T cell receptor (beta chain) originates from a study of T-cell reconstitution after alpha-beta-depleted transplantation in children. Unique molecular identifiers were used to barcode this TCRbeta library. From the PCR reads, TCRdb called clonotypes with MiXCR, one entry per CDR3 protein. The top ten clones hold approximately 1% of a sample with some 640,000 distinct CDR3 sequences, roughly 15% of them seen once. The TCR comes from a human donor who donated a stem cell graft to a child with acute myeloid leukemia. This specimen was PBMCs from the stem cell graft donor, taken from the stem cell graft.

CDR3 DNA sequence: TGCAGTGCTGGGGACCTCAAAGAGACCCAGTACTTC. Translating it yields CSAGDLKETQYF. J is TRBJ2-5 and V is TRBV20-1; the D call may be TRBD1 or TRBD2 (5 bases each). Germline CDR1 reads DFQATT; CDR2 reads SNEGSKA (reference sequence). V lost 5 bases to trimming and J lost 3 bases, with 10 bases between them. The CDR3 spans 12 residues.